Below are 16 T cell receptor beta chains sequenced from a single sample in a study of identical twins (dated by TCRdb to the mid-2010s). Library creation used 5' RACE. The sequencing machine was an Illumina HiSeq 2000. TCRdb applied fastp at Q25 and MiXCR to the public reads, then kept only in-frame beta chains. Entries that share a CDR3 protein sequence are merged under the most common genes and DNA. The sample table records 400,000 to 550,000 distinct CDR3 sequences; approximately 15% of these occur just once. Of the sample, 0.8% to 1% falls within the top ten clones. The data were also submitted as part of a second study, on yellow fever vaccine responses in identical twins.

Source material: CD4+ T cells sorted from blood. The receptors were sampled from a young woman in good health.

This chain's CDR3 is CASSSQPPPAGGGTDTQYF. DNA of the CDR3: TGCGCCAGCAGCTCGCAACCCCCGCCGGCGGGAGGAGGCACAGATACGCAGTATTTT. The V call is TRBV5-1, the J call TRBJ2-3; 8 bases align to TRBD2. V trimming: 3 bases; J trimming: 1 base; junction bases outside the gene matches: 16. The germline CDR1 and CDR2 sequences are SGHRS and YFSETQ. This CDR3 has 19 residues.

This clonotype was seen ten or more times. The V gene is TRBV6-1, the J gene TRBJ2-2; 12 nucleotides line up with TRBD2. Germline V gene data show CDR1 as MNHNS and CDR2 as SASEGT. The J segment lost 5 bases and the V segment lost 11 bases, leaving 6 bases of the junction unmatched. The CDR3 covers 14 residues. The CDR3 DNA sequence: TGTGCCGGCCCTAGCGGGGGGGCGACCGGGGAGCTGTTTTTT. Its translation is CAGPSGGATGELFF.

This clonotype came up a few times. V gene TRBV2 combines with J gene TRBJ1-1; D remains ambiguous. The V gene lost 2 bases and the J gene lost 0 bases, with 7 bases spanning the gap. The CDR3 is 14 residues long. Germline V gives CDR1 SNHLY, CDR2 FYNNEI. Here the CDR3 DNA reads TGTGCCAGCAGTGAATACGGTGTGAACACTGAAGCTTTCTTT. Protein sequence: CASSEYGVNTEAFF.

This sequence joins TRBV19 and TRBJ2-6; TRBD1 aligns across 7 bases. From germline, CDR1 is LNHDA and CDR2 SQIVND (reference sequence). V shed 9 bases, J shed 2 bases, and the junction held 4 bases outside the gene matches. This CDR3 has 14 amino acids. The CDR3, as DNA: TGTGCCAGCTCCAGGGGGACTGGGGCCAACGTCCTGACTTTC. Its protein product is CASSRGTGANVLTF.

This clonotype showed up just a few times. The chain links TRBV7-9 to TRBJ2-3; D uncertain. Germline-derived CDR1 and CDR2 are SEHNR and FQNEAQ (reference sequence). V lost 4 bases, J lost 6 bases, and 11 bases lay in between. The CDR3 contains 13 residues. The CDR3 DNA sequence: TGTGCCAGCAGCTCCCTAGTGAGCGATACGCAGTATTTT. Amino acids: CASSSLVSDTQYF.

The table lists this clonotype with a few counts. The genes are TRBV19 and TRBJ2-1, with D perhaps TRBD2 (5 bases). The CDR3 consists of 12 residues. CDR1 and CDR2 from the germline V gene are LNHDA and SQIVND (reference sequence). V lost 3 bases and J 9 bases, leaving 9 bases between the germline ends. CDR3 protein: CASSMRAVEQFF. CDR3 nucleotides: TGTGCCAGTAGTATGAGGGCCGTTGAGCAGTTCTTC.

The chain joins TRBV5-6 to TRBJ1-2, with D tentatively TRBD1 (6 bases). The V gene's germline CDR1 is SGHDT and CDR2 YYEEEE. This CDR3 has 14 amino acids. V gave up 4 bases and J gave up 6 bases, with 16 bases separating them. The chain's CDR3 is CASSEPRGRNGYTF. In DNA, the CDR3 is TGTGCCAGCAGCGAGCCCAGGGGTAGGAATGGCTACACCTTC. Supplemented by reference TRBV5-6 and TRBJ1-2, the full variable domain reads DAGVTQSPTHLIKTRGQQVTLRCSPKSGHDTVSWYQQALGQGPQFIFQYYEEEERQRGNFPDRFSGHQFPNYSSELNVNALLLGDSALYLCASSEPRGRNGYTFGSGTRLTVV.

This clonotype occurred a few times. The chain recombines TRBV28 with TRBJ2-7; the D call may be TRBD1 or TRBD2 (6 bases each). Between the trimmed V and J ends, which lost 6 bases and 5 bases, there was a span of 26 bases. This CDR3 has 17 residues. The germline V gene encodes CDR1 MDHEN and CDR2 SYDVKM. CDR3 bases: TGTGCCAGCAGCCCGACGGGCCGGGGGACAAGGTACCACGAGCAGTACTTC. Residues: CASSPTGRGTRYHEQYF.

This clonotype appeared a few times. The chain uses TRBV5-1 and TRBJ2-5, with 7 bases that match TRBD2. The CDR3 covers 16 residues. With 0 bases clipped from V and 3 bases from J, the junction kept 8 bases outside the gene matches. Germline CDR1 is SGHRS and CDR2 is YFSETQ. In nucleotides, the CDR3 is TGCGCCAGCAGCTTGGAGGCTCGCGGGAGCGAAGAGACCCAGTACTTC. Translated, it gives CASSLEARGSEETQYF.

The chain links TRBV4-3 to TRBJ2-7; no clear D gene. Germline assignment: CDR1 LGHNA and CDR2 YSLEER. The CDR3 is 16 residues long. V was shortened by 2 bases and J by 0 bases, with 14 bases between the two germline ends. DNA of the CDR3: TGCGCCAGCAGCCAATCCCCCTCGACGGCCTCCTACGAGCAGTACTTC. Its protein product is CASSQSPSTASYEQYF.

This clonotype showed up just a few times. The chain has TRBV14 and TRBJ1-1, with D perhaps TRBD1 (5 bases). V gave up 1 base and J gave up 8 bases, with 14 bases separating them. CDR1 SGHDN and CDR2 FVKESK come from the germline V gene. This CDR3 has 14 amino acids. DNA of the CDR3: TGTGCCAGCAGCCAAGCCAAGGGTGGGACGGAAGCTTTCTTT. Translating it yields CASSQAKGGTEAFF.

The chain has TRBV7-2 and TRBJ2-1, with D tentatively TRBD2 (5 bases). The V gene lost 4 bases and the J gene lost 3 bases, with 7 bases spanning the gap. There are 13 residues in the CDR3. CDR1 is SGHTA and CDR2 is FQGNSA in the germline V gene. CDR3 sequence: CASSSRDYNEQFF. The CDR3 DNA reads TGTGCCAGCAGCTCCCGGGACTACAATGAGCAGTTCTTC.

The chain recombines TRBV5-6 with TRBJ2-7, with D perhaps given as TRBD1 or TRBD2 (5 bases each). Germline CDR1 and CDR2: SGHDT and YYEEEE. Trimming stripped 2 bases from V and 3 bases from J, with 9 bases between. This CDR3 contains 13 residues. The CDR3 loop reads CASSFLGDYEQYF. In nucleotides, the CDR3 is TGTGCCAGCAGCTTTTTGGGGGACTACGAGCAGTACTTC.

This CDR3 reads CASRIGEFYGYTF. The CDR3 DNA follows: TGTGCCAGCAGAATCGGGGAATTCTATGGCTACACCTTC. This rearrangement joins TRBV6-6 to TRBJ1-2, with D hard to call. V was clipped by 6 bases and J by 4 bases, with 12 bases between them. Per the germline V gene, CDR1 is MNHNY and CDR2 is SVGAGI (reference sequence). This CDR3 is 13 amino acids long.

This clonotype was counted between two and nine times. The chain recombines TRBV10-3 with TRBJ2-1; 10 bases agree with TRBD2. V gave up 6 bases and J gave up 4 bases; unmatched junction bases: 3. The length of the CDR3 is 14 residues. Germline-derived CDR1 and CDR2 are ENHRY and SYGVKD. Here the CDR3 DNA reads TGTGCCATCAGGGAGCGGGAGGGTTACAATGAGCAGTTCTTC. It is translated as CAIREREGYNEQFF.

This clonotype was seen only a few times. The V gene is TRBV12-3 or TRBV12-4, the J gene TRBJ1-2; 10 bases map to TRBD1. J gave up 8 bases and V 0 bases, and 6 bases lay outside the gene matches. The CDR3 runs 15 residues. CDR3: CASSLAGTGVRGYTF. CDR3 in DNA: TGTGCCAGCAGTTTAGCCGGGACAGGGGTGCGGGGCTACACCTTC.